This entry features one T cell receptor (beta chain) sequence. This clone's antigen is unknown. No quality values exist for individual bases; no much larger clone is one base distant. The CDR1 and CDR2 encoded by the germline V gene are MDHEN and SYDVKM. V ends up 6 bases short and J 5 bases short, with an unmatched junction base count of 8. The CDR3 measures 14 amino acids from cysteine to phenylalanine. The only DNA kept is the CDR3, 42 bases in frame from the first base. This specimen comes from a study of T cell changes during pregnancy in multiple sclerosis (dated by TCRdb to about 2019). About the full investigation: In women with multiple sclerosis, the researchers looked at how the T cell repertoire shifted as pregnancy progressed.

The library was made by the immunoSEQ multiplex PCR assay. TCRdb stores this immuneACCESS table with in-frame sequences only. Part of the clones is absent; in the studies checked, under half of the shortfall reflects unresolved V genes, and no reason is known for the rest. The sample includes 65,000 to 70,000 clones, with more than 90% observed a single time. The ten largest clones take up about 2.3% of the sample. Sequenced material: peripheral blood, taken in the first trimester of pregnancy. The receptor was derived from a female donor with multiple sclerosis, enrolled in a pregnancy study. Here the chain combines TRBV28 and TRBJ1-1; 8 bases in between match TRBD1. The CDR3 is CASRLGQGGTEAFF. The DNA sequence follows: TGTGCCAGCAGGCTAGGACAGGGAGGGACTGAAGCTTTCTTT. Joined to the reference TRBV28 and TRBJ1-1 proteins, this CDR3 gives the full variable domain: DVKVTQSSRYLVKRTGEKVFLECVQDMDHENMFWYRQDPGLGLRLIYFSYDVKMKEKGDIPEGYSVSREKKERFSLILESASTNQTSMYLCASRLGQGGTEAFFGQGTRLTVV.